These 15 T cell receptor beta chains share one sample of origin, sequenced in a study of OX40 agonist ivuxolimab in advanced cancers. The repertoire was sequenced with immunoSEQ multiplex PCR; TCRdb's copy has only in-frame clones and lacks some. Of tens of thousands of clones listed, over 80% are singletons. Sequenced here: CD4+ or CD8+ T cells sorted from blood, sampled in a trial of the OX40 agonist ivuxolimab. The receptors here all came from an adult with an advanced solid tumor such as melanoma, head and neck, liver or kidney cancer.

J is TRBJ2-7 and V is TRBV9; the D gene could be TRBD1 or TRBD2 (6 bases each). In germline, CDR1 is SGDLS, CDR2 YYNGEE. The CDR3 loop spans 13 amino acids. The V end lost 0 bases, the J end lost 6 bases, and 10 bases lay between the germline ends. Here the CDR3 reads CASSVGGAGEQYF. CDR3 in DNA: TGTGCCAGCAGCGTAGGGGGGGCCGGCGAGCAGTACTTC.

The chain joins TRBV19 to TRBJ2-7; TRBD1 agrees at 7 bases. V was clipped by 2 bases and J by 6 bases; unmatched bases: 7. From germline, CDR1 is LNHDA and CDR2 SQIVND (reference sequence). The CDR3 runs 14 residues. CDR3 in amino acids: CASSISGTDGEQYF. Written as DNA, the CDR3 is TGTGCCAGTAGTATATCCGGGACAGACGGCGAGCAGTACTTC.

V is TRBV4-1 and J is TRBJ2-7; weak D call: TRBD1 (6 bases). The CDR3 spans 14 residues. Trimming took 5 bases from V and 2 from J, leaving 13 bases between them. Germline V gene lookup returns CDR1 MGHRA and CDR2 YSYEKL. The CDR3 sequence: CASSITGITYEQYF. The CDR3 nucleotides are TGCGCCAGCAGCATAACAGGGATAACCTACGAGCAGTACTTC.

On this clone: This sample also contains other DNA sequences that code for the same CDR3. The rearrangement uses TRBV11-3 and TRBJ2-1; unclear D gene. CDR1 and CDR2 from the germline V gene are SGHNT and YENEEA. This CDR3 has 15 residues. V was trimmed by 2 bases and J by 0 bases, leaving 8 bases between them. CDR3 loop: CASSLLSDSYNEQFF. The CDR3 region has the DNA TGTGCCAGCAGCTTATTAAGTGACTCCTACAATGAGCAGTTCTTC.

The chain joins TRBV29-1 to TRBJ2-7; 14 bases are a match to TRBD2. J was trimmed by 3 bases and V by 2 bases; bases with no gene match: 3. CDR1 is SQVTM, CDR2 ANQGSEA, per germline. This CDR3 region has 15 residues. The CDR3 bases are TGCAGCGTTGAATTCGGGACTAGCGGGGGCTACGAGCAGTACTTC. The encoded protein is CSVEFGTSGGYEQYF.

The rearrangement links TRBV7-9 to TRBJ2-3; TRBD2 aligns across 9 bases. This CDR3 is built from 15 residues. Germline CDR1 SEHNR, CDR2 FQNEAQ (reference sequence). V shed 5 bases and J 1 base; nucleotides not matched to a gene: 4. The CDR3 spells CASSRSGGGTDTQYF. The CDR3 DNA reads as TGTGCCAGCAGCCGTAGCGGGGGAGGCACAGATACGCAGTATTTT. Full variable domain (remainder filled in from reference TRBV7-9 and TRBJ2-3): DTGVSQNPRHKITKRGQNVTFRCDPISEHNRLYWYRQTLGQGPEFLTYFQNEAQLEKSRLLSDRFSAERPKGSFSTLEIQRTEQGDSAMYLCASSRSGGGTDTQYFGPGTRLTVL.

V usage is TRBV9 and J usage is TRBJ2-5, with 7 bases that match TRBD2. The J segment lost 3 bases and the V segment lost 4 bases, leaving 12 bases of the junction unmatched. The CDR3 is made up of 16 amino acids. Looked up from germline, CDR1 is SGDLS and CDR2 is YYNGEE. The CDR3 sequence is CASSPTGLTLKETQYF. CDR3 sequence (DNA): TGTGCCAGCAGCCCGACGGGACTAACTCTTAAAGAGACCCAGTACTTC.

This clone was detected a few times. This chain connects TRBV13 to TRBJ2-5; 10 bases map to TRBD2. Per the germline V gene, CDR1 is PRHDT and CDR2 is FYEKMQ (reference sequence). The CDR3 sequence is 16 residues long. With V trimmed by 0 bases and J by 6 bases, 7 bases remained unmatched. CDR3 amino acids: CASSLGSSGSEQTQYF. The CDR3 coding sequence is TGTGCCAGCAGCTTAGGGTCTAGCGGGAGTGAACAGACCCAGTACTTC.

In its sample, this clone was seen once. The J gene is TRBJ1-4, the V gene TRBV12-2; TRBD1, the table's D call, was not compared with the DNA. TRBV12-2 is flagged as a pseudogene. This CDR3 has 14 residues. CDR3 loop: CASRSDREGEKLFF. In DNA form, the CDR3 reads TGTGCAAGTCGCTCGGACAGGGAGGGTGAAAAACTGTTTTTT.

This CDR3 is CASSGTGTGTSGANVLTF. The DNA of the CDR3 is TGTGCCAGCAGCGGGACCGGGACAGGGACCTCTGGGGCCAACGTCCTGACTTTC. The chain recombines TRBV27 with TRBJ2-6; 9 bases are shared with TRBD1. V shed 6 bases and J 0 bases; nucleotides not matched to a gene: 9. The CDR3 consists of 18 residues. The germline V gene has CDR1 MNHEY and CDR2 SMNVEV (reference sequence).

The chain links TRBV19 to TRBJ2-5, with 9 bases identical to TRBD1. The trim removed 5 bases at V and 0 bases at J, leaving 4 bases unmatched. This CDR3 spans 15 amino acids. The germline V gene encodes CDR1 LNHDA and CDR2 SQIVND (reference sequence). The CDR3 nucleotides read TGTGCCAGTAGTCCGGGACAGGGAAACCAAGAGACCCAGTACTTC. Encoded protein: CASSPGQGNQETQYF.

The gene calls are TRBV11-1 and TRBJ2-5; 13 bases are shared with TRBD2. CDR3 length equals 16 residues. The ends lost 5 bases at V and 5 bases at J; junction bases unmatched: 8. CDR1 and CDR2 (germline): SGHAT, FQDESV (reference sequence). The CDR3 protein is CASSATSGGPGETQYF. For the CDR3, the DNA is TGTGCCAGCAGCGCGACTAGCGGGGGGCCAGGGGAGACCCAGTACTTC.

V is TRBV6-5 and J is TRBJ2-2; 7 nucleotides line up with TRBD2. There are 15 residues in the CDR3. The J segment lost 9 bases and the V segment lost 0 bases, leaving 7 bases of the junction unmatched. CDR1 MNHEY and CDR2 SVGAGI come from the germline V gene. CDR3 sequence reads: CASSYSAGTMWELFF. CDR3 in DNA: TGTGCCAGCAGTTACTCTGCAGGGACTATGTGGGAGCTGTTTTTT.

The chain joins TRBV29-1 to TRBJ1-2; D might be TRBD1 (6 bases). Germline V CDR1 and CDR2: SQVTM, ANQGSEA. The CDR3 is 14 residues long. Trimming left V 2 bases short and J 4 bases short, with 14 bases between. The chain's CDR3 is CSVEPSTGFYGYTF. DNA for the CDR3: TGCAGCGTTGAACCCTCGACAGGCTTCTATGGCTACACCTTC.

This clone turned up a few times. The V and J genes are TRBV27 and TRBJ1-6, with TRBD1 as a possible D gene (5 bases). Germline CDR1 reads MNHEY; CDR2 reads SMNVEV (reference sequence). The CDR3 sequence is 12 residues long. V was trimmed by 5 bases and J by 12 bases, leaving 11 bases between them. CDR3 bases: TGTGCCAGCAGTCTGGGGACTAGACCCCTCCACTTT. Translating gives CASSLGTRPLHF.